The next 28 T cell receptor beta chains were all read from a single sample in a study of shared clonotypes between healthy human individuals. TCRdb keeps only in-frame clones here, not all; method: immunoSEQ multiplex PCR. Of more than 2,000,000 clones in the sample, 90% to 95% were seen once. Material for sequencing was naive CD4+ T cells sorted from blood. Specified subset: CD45RA+ positively selected. These receptors were collected from a young man in good health.

In the case of this clone: Other DNA sequences from this sample encode an identical CDR3 as well. CDR3 protein: CAWSGTSGGYTF. The DNA of the CDR3 is TGTGCCTGGAGTGGGACATCGGGCGGCTACACCTTC. V gene TRBV30 combines with J gene TRBJ1-2, with TRBD1 as a possible D gene (5 bases). V was cut by 1 base and J by 8 bases, with 11 bases left in between. This CDR3 comprises 12 residues. The germline V gene encodes CDR1 GTSNPN and CDR2 SVGIG (reference sequence).

The CDR3 here is CASTNGWTENTEAFF. The CDR3 DNA follows: TGTGCCAGCACGAATGGGTGGACAGAGAACACTGAAGCTTTCTTT. The genes are TRBV2 and TRBJ1-1, with D possibly matching TRBD1 (6 bases). The CDR3 totals 15 residues. V lost 7 bases to trimming and J lost 1 base, with 16 bases between them. Germline CDR1 and CDR2: SNHLY and FYNNEI. Full variable domain (missing parts from reference TRBV2 and TRBJ1-1): EPEVTQTPSHQVTQMGQEVILRCVPISNHLYFYWYRQILGQKVEFLVSFYNNEISEKSEIFDDQFSVERPDGSNFTLKIRSTKLEDSAMYFCASTNGWTENTEAFFGQGTRLTVV.

This clone was counted a few times. The chain recombines TRBV18 with TRBJ1-1; D is perhaps TRBD1 (6 bases). V lost 5 bases and J lost 7, with 17 bases in between. CDR1 is KGHSH, CDR2 LQKENI, per germline. CDR3 length: 14 amino acids. The CDR3 nucleotides read TGTGCCAGCTCAACCGACAGGTATTACCTTGAAGCTTTCTTT. It is translated as CASSTDRYYLEAFF. Full variable domain (remainder filled in from reference TRBV18 and TRBJ1-1): NAGVMQNPRHLVRRRGQEARLRCSPMKGHSHVYWYRQLPEEGLKFMVYLQKENIIDESGMPKERFSAEFPKEGPSILRIQQVVRGDSAAYFCASSTDRYYLEAFFGQGTRLTVV.

The rearrangement joins TRBV7-6 to TRBJ1-1; no clear D gene. CDR1 is SGHVS and CDR2 is FNYEAQ in the germline V gene. The CDR3 runs to 14 residues. Trimming removed 0 bases at V and 4 bases at J, with 9 bases between. The CDR3 DNA sequence: TGTGCCAGCAGCTTAGCTTCTGGGCCCACTGAAGCTTTCTTT. This sequence encodes CASSLASGPTEAFF. Full variable domain (missing parts from reference TRBV7-6 and TRBJ1-1): GAGVSQSPRYKVTKRGQDVALRCDPISGHVSLYWYRQALGQGPEFLTYFNYEAQQDKSGLPNDRFSAERPEGSISTLTIQRTEQRDSAMYRCASSLASGPTEAFFGQGTRLTVV.

The chain uses TRBV29-1 and TRBJ2-5, with 8 bases identical to TRBD2. CDR3 size: 14 residues. The germline V gene has CDR1 SQVTM and CDR2 ANQGSEA. Germline trimming cut 4 bases from V and 6 bases from J; bases unmatched to any gene: 10. The CDR3 loop reads CSVAPGGDPQTQYF. CDR3 nucleotide sequence: TGCAGCGTTGCTCCGGGGGGGGACCCACAGACCCAGTACTTC.

This clone appeared once. The chain is built from TRBV10-3 and TRBJ2-6; 8 nucleotides line up with TRBD1. CDR1 and CDR2 (germline): ENHRY, SYGVKD. The CDR3 runs 20 residues. V shed 2 bases and J 2 bases; nucleotides not matched to a gene: 14. The CDR3 here is CAISERPPGQAGAGANVLTF. Here the CDR3 DNA reads TGTGCCATCAGTGAGCGTCCCCCGGGACAGGCAGGGGCTGGGGCCAACGTCCTGACTTTC.

This clone appeared a single time. The rearrangement links TRBV2 to TRBJ2-3; TRBD2 matches at 9 bases. CDR1 and CDR2 from the germline V gene are SNHLY and FYNNEI. V shed 6 bases, J shed 0 bases, and the junction held 13 bases outside the gene matches. The CDR3 spans 18 residues. The DNA of the CDR3 is TGTGCCAGCAGGCCCACTAGCGGGCGAGCTATAAGCACAGATACGCAGTATTTT. This gives the protein CASRPTSGRAISTDTQYF.

This clone appeared a few times. This chain joins TRBV5-1 and TRBJ1-1; 8 bases align to TRBD1. V dropped 5 bases and J dropped 1; count of bases not matched to a gene: 4. This CDR3 spans 14 amino acids. Germline CDR1 reads SGHRS; CDR2 reads YFSETQ. The CDR3, as DNA: TGCGCCAGCAGACCAGGGGGCCCGAACACTGAAGCTTTCTTT. Protein sequence: CASRPGGPNTEAFF.

The chain has TRBV6-4 and TRBJ1-5; 10 nucleotides line up with TRBD1. Germline lookup yields CDR1 MRHNA and CDR2 SNTAGT. The CDR3 contains 16 residues. After removal of 6 bases from V and 3 bases from J, the junction contained 8 bases not matched to a gene. CDR3 sequence: CASRGVDRGLNQPQHF. The CDR3 DNA sequence: TGTGCCAGCAGGGGGGTTGACAGGGGGCTCAATCAGCCCCAGCATTTT.

The rearrangement uses TRBV5-4 and TRBJ1-2; the D gene is possibly TRBD1 (5 bases). CDR3 length: 15 amino acids. CDR1 SGHNT and CDR2 YYREEE come from the germline V gene (reference sequence). Trimming took off 7 bases at V and 4 bases at J, with 20 bases between the two ends. CDR3 sequence (DNA): TGTGCCAGCGCATTCGACAGTCCGGCCATCTATGGCTACACCTTC. It specifies CASAFDSPAIYGYTF.

The chain uses TRBV27 and TRBJ1-5, with D possibly matching TRBD1 (5 bases). Trimming pared 2 bases from V and 5 bases from J, leaving 10 bases between. CDR1 MNHEY and CDR2 SMNVEV come from the germline V gene (reference sequence). This CDR3 has 14 residues. CDR3 in DNA: TGTGCCAGCAGTTTAAAGCAGGGCGATCAGCCCCAGCATTTT. It specifies CASSLKQGDQPQHF.

The chain carries TRBV18 and TRBJ1-3; possibly TRBD1 for D (5 bases). In germline, CDR1 is KGHSH, CDR2 LQKENI. V lost 2 bases and J 0 bases, leaving 11 bases between the germline ends. The CDR3 runs to 16 residues. The CDR3 here is CASSPGRQLSGNTIYF. The CDR3 nucleotides read TGTGCCAGCTCACCAGGCCGACAGCTCTCTGGAAACACCATATATTTT.

CDR3 residues: CSVLTGGETQYF. The DNA of the CDR3 is TGCAGCGTTCTGACAGGGGGAGAGACCCAGTACTTC. The V call is TRBV29-1, the J call TRBJ2-5; TRBD1 aligns across 9 bases. V shed 5 bases and J 4 bases; nucleotides not matched to a gene: 2. Looked up from germline, CDR1 is SQVTM and CDR2 is ANQGSEA. The CDR3 is 12 residues long.

V gene TRBV19 combines with J gene TRBJ2-5, with D perhaps given as TRBD1 or TRBD2 (5 bases each). V was shortened by 4 bases and J by 3 bases, with 15 bases between the two germline ends. The CDR3 has 15 residues. CDR1 and CDR2 (germline): LNHDA, SQIVND (reference sequence). The CDR3 DNA reads TGTGCCAGTAGTAGACAAGGGGAGTGGGAAGAGACCCAGTACTTC. It is translated as CASSRQGEWEETQYF. The full variable domain, in which reference TRBV19 and TRBJ2-5 provide the parts outside the CDR3, is DGGITQSPKYLFRKEGQNVTLSCEQNLNHDAMYWYRQDPGQGLRLIYYSQIVNDFQKGDIAEGYSVSREKKESFPLTVTSAQKNPTAFYLCASSRQGEWEETQYFGPGTRLLVL.

This clone is a singleton in its sample. The V call is TRBV7-2, the J call TRBJ2-1, with 11 bases fitting TRBD2. Germline V CDR1 and CDR2: SGHTA, FQGNSA. This CDR3 spans 15 amino acids. Unmatched junction bases numbered 7, after V lost 7 bases and J lost 5 bases. CDR3 in amino acids: CASIGTSGLHNEQFF. The CDR3 DNA sequence: TGTGCCAGCATCGGGACTAGCGGACTTCACAATGAGCAGTTCTTC.

This chain joins TRBV6-1 and TRBJ1-3; the D is unclear. V lost 6 bases and J lost 1, with 13 bases in between. CDR3 size: 15 residues. Germline assignment: CDR1 MNHNS and CDR2 SASEGT. The CDR3 loop is CASRQLTESGNTIYF. The CDR3 DNA follows: TGTGCCAGCAGACAGTTAACCGAGTCTGGAAACACCATATATTTT.

V is TRBV21-1 and J is TRBJ1-2. TRBV21-1 is noted as a pseudogene. This CDR3 spans 17 amino acids. The CDR3 bases are TGTGCCAGCAGTTCCCACAAAAGGCCGGGGGGACCCTATGGCTACACCTTC. Its translation is CASSSHKRPGGPYGYTF.

The CDR3, as DNA: TGTGCCAGCAGCTTTATGGGGCTTCTAGATTCACCCCTCCACTTT. Its translation: CASSFMGLLDSPLHF. The chain recombines TRBV5-6 with TRBJ1-6; D might be TRBD1 (5 bases). The germline gives CDR1 SGHDT, CDR2 YYEEEE. This CDR3 is built from 15 residues. Deletions cut 2 bases from V and 8 bases from J, with 14 bases between.

J is TRBJ2-7 and V is TRBV6-1; D is ambiguous. This CDR3 contains 13 residues. Trimming left V 7 bases short and J 1 base short, with 11 bases between. CDR1 and CDR2 from the germline V gene are MNHNS and SASEGT. The chain's CDR3 is CASNLYPSYEQYF. In DNA, the CDR3 is TGTGCCAGCAACCTATATCCTTCCTACGAGCAGTACTTC.

The chain uses TRBV7-8 and TRBJ2-3; 7 bases are shared with TRBD2. Losses at the gene ends were 3 bases for V and 1 base for J; bases not matched to a gene: 4. Germline V CDR1 and CDR2: SGHVS, FQNEAQ. The CDR3 is 15 amino acids. Written as DNA, the CDR3 is TGTGCCAGCAGCTTTTTCGCGGGAGGCACAGATACGCAGTATTTT. This translates into CASSFFAGGTDTQYF. Drawing the rest from reference TRBV7-8 and TRBJ2-3, the complete variable domain is GAGVSQSPRYKVAKRGQDVALRCDPISGHVSLFWYQQALGQGPEFLTYFQNEAQLDKSGLPSDRFFAERPEGSVSTLKIQRTQQEDSAVYLCASSFFAGGTDTQYFGPGTRLTVL.

As to this clone: An end of the junction differs from the germline gene, which may be a read error. V gene TRBV7-9 combines with J gene TRBJ1-1; perhaps TRBD1 as D (6 bases). Looked up from germline, CDR1 is SEHNR and CDR2 is FQNEAQ (reference sequence). This CDR3 region has 15 residues. CDR3 residues: CASSSDPLGGQTMFF. The CDR3, as DNA: TGTGCCAGCAGCTCTGATCCACTCGGAGGACAGACCATGTTTTTT.

V and J are TRBV19 and TRBJ1-2; 7 positions match TRBD1. The length of the CDR3 is 14 residues. With V trimmed by 1 base and J by 8 bases, 7 bases remained unmatched. CDR1 LNHDA and CDR2 SQIVND come from the germline V gene (reference sequence). As DNA, the CDR3 is TGTGCCAGTAGTATAGTGAAACAGGGGAGAGGCTACACCTTC. Translation: CASSIVKQGRGYTF.

V usage is TRBV2 and J usage is TRBJ1-5; 9 nucleotides align to TRBD1. The V segment lost 4 bases and the J segment 5 bases; nucleotides outside the gene matches: 0. Germline CDR1 is SNHLY and CDR2 is FYNNEI. This CDR3 has 13 residues. This CDR3 reads CASSGQGDQPQHF. The CDR3 DNA reads TGTGCCAGCAGTGGACAGGGGGATCAGCCCCAGCATTTT.

CDR3 sequence: CASGLMGEDTQYF. The CDR3 bases are TGTGCTAGTGGCTTGATGGGTGAAGATACGCAGTATTTT. The chain uses TRBV12-5 and TRBJ2-3; D is undetermined. The CDR3 contains 13 residues. In germline, CDR1 is LGHNT, CDR2 FRNRAP. Deletions cut 6 bases from V and 5 bases from J, with 12 bases between.

This clone occurred once. This same CDR3 is encoded by further DNA sequences in the sample. This chain uses TRBV5-4 with TRBJ2-3, with a tentative D call TRBD2 (6 bases). Trimming removed 0 bases from V and 0 bases from J, with 8 bases in between. Germline CDR1 is SGHNT and CDR2 is YYREEE (reference sequence). The CDR3 is 15 residues long. In DNA form, the CDR3 reads TGTGCCAGCAGCTTGGGGAGCGGGAGCACAGATACGCAGTATTTT. Amino acids: CASSLGSGSTDTQYF.

As to this clone: Other DNA sequences from this sample encode an identical CDR3 as well. The rearrangement joins TRBV6-5 to TRBJ2-2; D unclear. V lost 0 bases to trimming and J lost 3 bases, with 5 bases between them. The CDR3 has 14 residues. Looked up from germline, CDR1 is MNHEY and CDR2 is SVGAGI. The CDR3 sequence is CASSYSRDTGELFF. Here the CDR3 DNA reads TGTGCCAGCAGTTACTCGAGAGACACCGGGGAGCTGTTTTTT.

The chain combines TRBV14 with TRBJ1-6; D is unclear. The V gene lost 3 bases and the J gene lost 6 bases, with 3 bases spanning the gap. CDR3 length: 12 amino acids. Germline lookup yields CDR1 SGHDN and CDR2 FVKESK. The CDR3 nucleotides read TGTGCCAGCAGCCACGCTAATTCACCCCTCCACTTT. Encoded protein: CASSHANSPLHF. The whole variable domain, filled in from reference TRBV14 and TRBJ1-6, reads EAGVTQFPSHSVIEKGQTVTLRCDPISGHDNLYWYRRVMGKEIKFLLHFVKESKQDESGMPNNRFLAERTGGTYSTLKVQPAELEDSGVYFCASSHANSPLHFGNGTRLTVT.

The gene calls are TRBV10-3 and TRBJ2-1; TRBD1 matches at 8 bases. With 3 bases clipped from V and 6 bases from J, the junction kept 1 base outside the gene matches. The CDR3 contains 13 residues. Germline assignment: CDR1 ENHRY and CDR2 SYGVKD. The CDR3 region is CAISEGTGNEQFF. The CDR3 DNA reads as TGTGCCATCAGTGAAGGGACAGGCAATGAGCAGTTCTTC.